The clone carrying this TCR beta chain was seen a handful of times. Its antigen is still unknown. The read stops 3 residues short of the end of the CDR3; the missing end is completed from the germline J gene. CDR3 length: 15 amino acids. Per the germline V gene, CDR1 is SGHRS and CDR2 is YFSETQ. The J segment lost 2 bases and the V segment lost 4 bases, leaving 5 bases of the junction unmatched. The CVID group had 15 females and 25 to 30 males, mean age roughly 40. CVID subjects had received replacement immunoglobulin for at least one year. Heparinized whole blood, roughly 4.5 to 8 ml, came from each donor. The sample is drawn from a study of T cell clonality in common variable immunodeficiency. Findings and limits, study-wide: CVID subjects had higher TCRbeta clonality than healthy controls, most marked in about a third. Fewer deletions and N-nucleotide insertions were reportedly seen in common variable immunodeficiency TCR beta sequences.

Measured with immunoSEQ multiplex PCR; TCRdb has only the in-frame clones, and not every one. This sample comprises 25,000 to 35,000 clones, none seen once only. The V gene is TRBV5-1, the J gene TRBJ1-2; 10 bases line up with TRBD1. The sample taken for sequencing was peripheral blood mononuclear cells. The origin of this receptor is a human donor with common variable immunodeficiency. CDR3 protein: CASSARQGANYGYTF. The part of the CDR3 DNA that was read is TGCGCCAGCAGCGCCCGACAGGGGGCGAACTATGGC.